This T cell receptor (beta chain) appears in the sequencing data of a study of cytomegalovirus exposure and HLA in healthy donors. At the level of the study: The roughly 100 million unique TCR beta sequences, from 150 million to 200 million T cells, were found by an earlier analysis.

This clone was counted between two and nine times. Its antigen is still unknown. Study-level points and caveats: Researchers reported in a later analysis that a missense DCLRE1C variant was tied to TCR beta V- and J-gene trimming. Common viral pathogens seemed to be connected with several of the most significant clusters, according to a later analysis. In a later analysis, specific HLA alleles were associated with some 16,000 TCR beta sequences at a 0.05 false discovery rate.

The PCR was carried out with 60 Vbeta primers and 13 Jbeta primers. Using immunoSEQ multiplex PCR, the repertoire was profiled, and TCRdb retains in-frame clones only, with some absent. The repertoire has about 100,000 clones, approximately 87% of them found once; the top ten carry around 2.6%. This CDR3 has 19 amino acids. Sequenced: PBMCs. This chain connects TRBV12-1 to TRBJ2-3; TRBD2 is the table's D call and was not checked against the DNA. TRBV12-1 is noted as a pseudogene. This TCR derives from a man in his forties or fifties in good health and CMV-seronegative. The CDR3 region has the DNA TGTGCCAGCAGCCCCCCGGGGGGCGCGGGGGCCCCCCGCGGGGATACGCAGTATTTT. Translating it yields CASSPPGGAGAPRGDTQYF.